A single sample is the source of the 27 T cell receptor beta chains below, sequenced in a study of T cell responses to AZD1222 COVID-19 vaccine. Only in-frame clones appear in the TCRdb table, and some are missing; sequencing was by immunoSEQ multiplex PCR. The sample consists of roughly 120,000 clones, about 89% of them appearing once. Sequenced material: peripheral blood, taken 28 days after the second AZD1222 dose. The receptors come from an adult who received the AZD1222 COVID-19 vaccine.

The chain carries TRBV2 and TRBJ2-3; TRBD2 matches at 8 bases. Per germline, CDR1 SNHLY and CDR2 FYNNEI. Unmatched junction bases numbered 11, after V lost 4 bases and J lost 2 bases. CDR3 length: 17 residues. CDR3 amino acids: CASSGLDSGTPTDTQYF. In DNA, the CDR3 is TGTGCCAGCAGTGGACTGGATAGCGGGACCCCCACAGATACGCAGTATTTT. Full variable domain (rest looked up from reference TRBV2 and TRBJ2-3): EPEVTQTPSHQVTQMGQEVILRCVPISNHLYFYWYRQILGQKVEFLVSFYNNEISEKSEIFDDQFSVERPDGSNFTLKIRSTKLEDSAMYFCASSGLDSGTPTDTQYFGPGTRLTVL.

The V call is TRBV6-4, the J call TRBJ1-1; 10 bases fit TRBD1. V shed 6 bases and J 5 bases; nucleotides not matched to a gene: 9. Germline-derived CDR1 and CDR2 are MRHNA and SNTAGT. The CDR3 is 15 residues long. This CDR3 is CASRMTGGAGTEAFF. The DNA of the CDR3 is TGTGCCAGCAGGATGACAGGGGGCGCGGGGACTGAAGCTTTCTTT.

This clone was counted only a few times. V and J are TRBV27 and TRBJ1-2; the D gene is possibly TRBD1 (5 bases). Deletions cut 7 bases from V and 7 bases from J, with 16 bases between. The CDR3 is made up of 13 amino acids. Per the germline V gene, CDR1 is MNHEY and CDR2 is SMNVEV (reference sequence). CDR3 nucleotides: TGTGCCAGCACCCGGCGGGGGTTCCTTGGCTACACCTTC. It yields the protein CASTRRGFLGYTF.

The genes are TRBV4-1 and TRBJ2-1; 10 bases agree with TRBD2. The CDR3 contains 16 residues. Germline V gene lookup returns CDR1 MGHRA and CDR2 YSYEKL. J lost 3 bases, V lost 2 bases, and 4 bases had no gene match. CDR3 residues: CASSQLAGGDYNEQFF. Written as DNA, the CDR3 is TGCGCCAGCAGCCAATTAGCGGGAGGAGACTACAATGAGCAGTTCTTC.

The rearrangement uses TRBV24-1 and TRBJ2-5; TRBD1 matches 8 bases. Germline CDR1 is KGHDR and CDR2 is SFDVKD. With V trimmed by 4 bases and J by 3 bases, 9 bases remained unmatched. The CDR3 length is 16 residues. CDR3: CATSDPGQGAEETQYF. The CDR3 nucleotides are TGTGCCACCAGTGACCCCGGGCAGGGGGCTGAAGAGACCCAGTACTTC.

The chain carries TRBV24-1 and TRBJ2-1; 7 bases line up with TRBD1. Trimming took 4 bases from V and 8 from J; bases not matched to a gene: 7. The CDR3 covers 14 residues. CDR1 is KGHDR, CDR2 SFDVKD, per germline. Here the CDR3 reads CATSDTDRVHEQFF. In nucleotides, the CDR3 is TGTGCCACCAGTGACACCGACAGGGTCCATGAGCAGTTCTTC.

The chain recombines TRBV28 with TRBJ1-6; TRBD1 aligns across 7 bases. The V gene end was trimmed by 2 bases and the J gene end by 0 bases; junction bases not matched to a gene: 7. CDR1 is MDHEN and CDR2 is SYDVKM in the germline V gene. The length of the CDR3 is 18 residues. The CDR3 is CASSLMGTAISYNSPLHF. CDR3 nucleotide sequence: TGTGCCAGCAGTTTAATGGGGACAGCCATCTCCTATAATTCACCCCTCCACTTT.

V usage is TRBV7-2 and J usage is TRBJ1-1; 7 positions agree with TRBD1. The V segment lost 5 bases and the J segment 1 base; nucleotides outside the gene matches: 1. CDR3 length: 13 residues. Germline V gene lookup returns CDR1 SGHTA and CDR2 FQGNSA. CDR3 DNA sequence: TGTGCCAGCAGCCCAGGGGGGAACACTGAAGCTTTCTTT. This sequence encodes CASSPGGNTEAFF. Complete variable domain (other parts from reference TRBV7-2 and TRBJ1-1): GAGVSQSPSNKVTEKGKDVELRCDPISGHTALYWYRQSLGQGLEFLIYFQGNSAPDKSGLPSDRFSAERTGGSVSTLTIQRTQQEDSAVYLCASSPGGNTEAFFGQGTRLTVV.

CDR3 in DNA: TGTGCCAGTAGGACTAGCGGGAGGCAGGCCAATGAGCAGTTCTTC. This sequence encodes CASRTSGRQANEQFF. The J gene is TRBJ2-1, the V gene TRBV28; TRBD2 matches 14 bases. With V trimmed by 9 bases and J by 6 bases, 7 bases remained unmatched. The CDR3 is 15 residues long. Germline lookup yields CDR1 MDHEN and CDR2 SYDVKM.

The chain uses TRBV7-3 and TRBJ2-3; 8 bases fit TRBD2. Germline CDR1 and CDR2: SGHTA and FQGTGA. The V and J ends lost 3 bases and 4 bases, in that order; junction bases with no gene match: 6. The CDR3 spans 15 residues. CDR3 amino acids: CASSFAGGLADTQYF. In DNA, the CDR3 is TGTGCCAGCAGCTTCGCGGGAGGTCTTGCAGATACGCAGTATTTT.

The chain couples TRBV2 to TRBJ2-1, with TRBD2 matching 10 bases. Germline values: CDR1 SNHLY, CDR2 FYNNEI. The V gene end was trimmed by 8 bases and the J gene end by 3 bases; junction bases not matched to a gene: 1. The CDR3 is made up of 13 amino acids. The CDR3: CASQRGGYNEQFF. The CDR3 DNA reads TGTGCCAGCCAGCGGGGGGGCTACAATGAGCAGTTCTTC. Supplemented by reference TRBV2 and TRBJ2-1, the full variable domain reads EPEVTQTPSHQVTQMGQEVILRCVPISNHLYFYWYRQILGQKVEFLVSFYNNEISEKSEIFDDQFSVERPDGSNFTLKIRSTKLEDSAMYFCASQRGGYNEQFFGPGTRLTVL.

The rearrangement links TRBV15 to TRBJ2-7, with a tentative D call TRBD1 (6 bases). Trimming took off 6 bases at V and 1 base at J, with 10 bases between the two ends. CDR1 LNHNV and CDR2 YYDKDF come from the germline V gene (reference sequence). CDR3 size: 13 residues. The CDR3 coding sequence is TGTGCCACCAGGAAACAGGGATCCTACGAGCAGTACTTC. The encoded protein is CATRKQGSYEQYF.

V usage is TRBV28 and J usage is TRBJ1-2; 7 nucleotides agree with TRBD1. The CDR3 totals 14 residues. Germline assignment: CDR1 MDHEN and CDR2 SYDVKM. V dropped 10 bases and J dropped 4; count of bases not matched to a gene: 12. Here the CDR3 DNA reads TGTGCCATCGATGCGACAGGGACGGGCTATGGCTACACCTTC. This translates into CAIDATGTGYGYTF.

The rearrangement links TRBV7-8 to TRBJ2-5; D perhaps matches TRBD1 (7 bases). Germline assignment: CDR1 SGHVS and CDR2 FQNEAQ. The V gene lost 5 bases and the J gene lost 5 bases, with 18 bases spanning the gap. The CDR3 is made up of 15 amino acids. CDR3 bases: TGTGCCAGCAGCCCCCACAGGGGCGCGGGGGAGACCCAGTACTTC. Translated: CASSPHRGAGETQYF.

The V call is TRBV6-5, the J call TRBJ1-1, with D tentatively TRBD1 (6 bases). This CDR3 comprises 14 residues. CDR1 is MNHEY, CDR2 SVGAGI, per germline. V was cut by 4 bases and J by 0 bases, with 9 bases left in between. This chain's CDR3 is CASSSPGVNTEAFF. The CDR3 bases are TGTGCCAGCAGTTCTCCAGGGGTGAACACTGAAGCTTTCTTT.

The chain combines TRBV7-3 with TRBJ1-1; TRBD1 is a possible D gene (6 bases). Germline V lookup: CDR1 SGHTA, CDR2 FQGTGA. The CDR3 contains 13 residues. Trimming left V 4 bases short and J 2 bases short, with 8 bases between. Here the CDR3 DNA reads TGTGCCAGCAGCTGGACAGCTAACACTGAAGCTTTCTTT. Translated: CASSWTANTEAFF.

The chain links TRBV6-5 to TRBJ2-7; no definite D call. CDR1 and CDR2 (germline): MNHEY, SVGAGI. Trimming took 0 bases from V and 1 from J, leaving 10 bases between them. This CDR3 is built from 15 residues. The CDR3, as DNA: TGTGCCAGCAGTTACTCGATTGGTAGATCCTACGAGCAGTACTTC. It is translated as CASSYSIGRSYEQYF.

The chain is built from TRBV11-3 and TRBJ2-5; the D gene is possibly TRBD1 (6 bases). Looked up from germline, CDR1 is SGHNT and CDR2 is YENEEA. The ends were cut back, 1 base at V and 5 bases at J, with 17 bases in the middle. The CDR3 is 16 residues long. The CDR3 nucleotides are TGTGCCAGCAGCTTAGGGGACGCTTGGGGGCGGGAGACCCAGTACTTC. Translating gives CASSLGDAWGRETQYF.

The chain has TRBV7-2 and TRBJ2-5; 12 bases match TRBD2. CDR3 length: 16 residues. V trimming: 5 bases; J trimming: 11 bases; junction bases outside the gene matches: 15. CDR1 and CDR2 from the germline V gene are SGHTA and FQGNSA. As DNA, the CDR3 is TGTGCCAGCAGCCCCGATTCTCTGCTAGCGGGAGGGCTGCAGTACTTC. Translating it yields CASSPDSLLAGGLQYF.

This chain links TRBV30 with TRBJ2-7; D is undetermined. The ends were cut back, 3 bases at V and 4 bases at J, with 7 bases in the middle. This CDR3 is built from 11 residues. Germline V CDR1 and CDR2: GTSNPN, SVGIG (reference sequence). The CDR3: CAWSPGYEQYF. Here the CDR3 DNA reads TGTGCCTGGAGCCCCGGGTACGAGCAGTACTTC.

V gene TRBV2 combines with J gene TRBJ1-1, with D perhaps matching TRBD1 (6 bases). V was trimmed by 1 base and J by 7 bases, leaving 10 bases between them. There are 13 residues in the CDR3. The V gene's germline CDR1 is SNHLY and CDR2 FYNNEI. This CDR3 reads CASSEGQDSEAFF. The CDR3 DNA reads as TGTGCCAGCAGTGAAGGGCAGGACAGTGAAGCTTTCTTT.

The chain recombines TRBV28 with TRBJ2-5; D not certain. V lost 3 bases and J 1 base, leaving 6 bases between the germline ends. The CDR3 is 13 residues long. The germline CDR1 and CDR2 sequences are MDHEN and SYDVKM. The CDR3 DNA sequence: TGTGCCAGCAGTTTGCTAGTCCAAGAGACCCAGTACTTC. Encoded protein: CASSLLVQETQYF.

The CDR3 region is CASSLVSGGPGTGELFF. The CDR3 DNA follows: TGCGCCAGCAGCTTGGTTTCGGGAGGGCCGGGAACCGGGGAGCTGTTTTTT. The chain has TRBV5-1 and TRBJ2-2, with 8 bases aligning to TRBD2. CDR3 length: 17 amino acids. V shed 0 bases, J shed 5 bases, and the junction held 9 bases outside the gene matches. CDR1 is SGHRS and CDR2 is YFSETQ in the germline V gene.

The CDR3 spells CASSLTGGNYGYTF. DNA of the CDR3: TGTGCCAGCAGCTTAACAGGGGGCAACTATGGCTACACCTTC. The genes are TRBV7-2 and TRBJ1-2; 9 bases agree with TRBD1. The CDR3 covers 14 residues. Germline CDR1 is SGHTA and CDR2 is FQGNSA. With 2 bases clipped from V and 2 bases from J, the junction kept 0 bases outside the gene matches.

The chain links TRBV5-1 to TRBJ2-3; TRBD1 matches 9 bases. The V segment lost 2 bases and the J segment 1 base; nucleotides outside the gene matches: 2. Germline CDR1 SGHRS, CDR2 YFSETQ. CDR3 length: 15 residues. Here the CDR3 reads CASSLQGAGTDTQYF. CDR3 sequence (DNA): TGCGCCAGCAGCTTACAGGGGGCGGGCACAGATACGCAGTATTTT. Supplemented by reference TRBV5-1 and TRBJ2-3, the full variable domain reads KAGVTQTPRYLIKTRGQQVTLSCSPISGHRSVSWYQQTPGQGLQFLFEYFSETQRNKGNFPGRFSGRQFSNSRSEMNVSTLELGDSALYLCASSLQGAGTDTQYFGPGTRLTVL.

The chain recombines TRBV27 with TRBJ2-2, with 7 nucleotides matching TRBD1. With V trimmed by 0 bases and J by 7 bases, 5 bases remained unmatched. Looked up from germline, CDR1 is MNHEY and CDR2 is SMNVEV (reference sequence). This CDR3 contains 15 residues. DNA of the CDR3: TGTGCCAGCAGTTTATCGAGGACAGGCATCGGGGAGCTGTTTTTT. Translating gives CASSLSRTGIGELFF.

The chain couples TRBV6-5 to TRBJ2-1, with 7 positions matching TRBD2. Per the germline V gene, CDR1 is MNHEY and CDR2 is SVGAGI. The CDR3 contains 15 residues. The V and J ends lost 2 bases and 8 bases, in that order; junction bases with no gene match: 9. CDR3 residues: CASSYAGGRGDEQFF. CDR3 coding DNA: TGTGCCAGCAGTTACGCAGGCGGGAGAGGGGATGAGCAGTTCTTC.